These 20 T cell receptor beta chains originate from one sample sequenced in a study of blood T cell repertoires in COVID-19. Clones were sequenced by immunoSEQ multiplex PCR, and TCRdb holds only the in-frame ones, with some missing. The sample has about 150,000 clones, around nine tenths seen once. Material: peripheral blood. The receptors come from a man aged 60-69 years with active or convalescent COVID-19.

The chain couples TRBV23-1 to TRBJ2-7; D gene unclear. TRBV23-1 falls under the ORF class, with uncertain function. CDR3 length equals 13 residues. V gave up 2 bases and J gave up 3 bases, with 8 bases separating them. The CDR3 here is CASSQEEYYEQYF. CDR3 nucleotide sequence: TGCGCCAGCAGTCAAGAGGAATACTACGAGCAGTACTTC.

The CDR3 DNA sequence: TGTGCCATCAGTGAGTCGTTGGGGAGTGGCTACACCTTC. Amino acid sequence: CAISESLGSGYTF. This chain links TRBV10-3 with TRBJ1-2; D uncertain. The CDR3 loop spans 13 amino acids. V gave up 0 bases and J gave up 7 bases, with 9 bases separating them. Germline loops: CDR1 ENHRY, CDR2 SYGVKD.

V usage is TRBV7-2 and J usage is TRBJ1-1, with 7 nucleotides matching TRBD1. This CDR3 has 14 residues. Trimming cost V 3 bases and J 1 base; bases outside gene matches: 2. Per the germline V gene, CDR1 is SGHTA and CDR2 is FQGNSA. The CDR3 protein is CASSFGTENTEAFF. The CDR3, as DNA: TGTGCCAGCAGCTTTGGGACAGAGAACACTGAAGCTTTCTTT.

The chain recombines TRBV4-1 with TRBJ2-7; TRBD1 aligns across 7 bases. Looked up from germline, CDR1 is MGHRA and CDR2 is YSYEKL. This CDR3 comprises 14 residues. V shed 4 bases, J shed 0 bases, and the junction held 3 bases outside the gene matches. This chain's CDR3 is CASSPWDSSYEQYF. DNA of the CDR3: TGCGCCAGCAGCCCCTGGGACAGCTCCTACGAGCAGTACTTC.

This clone has just a few counts. The chain carries TRBV6-2 or TRBV6-3 and TRBJ2-3, with 8 bases identical to TRBD1. V was clipped by 6 bases and J by 3 bases; unmatched bases: 11. The CDR3 totals 16 residues. Germline V CDR1 and CDR2: MNHEY, SVGEGT. This chain's CDR3 is CASSLFRGLGTDTQYF. For the CDR3, the DNA is TGTGCCAGCAGCCTCTTCAGGGGGCTTGGGACAGATACGCAGTATTTT.

This chain links TRBV5-5 with TRBJ2-5, with D uncertain. CDR3 size: 14 residues. The germline V gene has CDR1 SGHKS and CDR2 YYEKEE (reference sequence). V was trimmed by 0 bases and J by 4 bases, leaving 10 bases between them. CDR3 DNA sequence: TGTGCCAGCAGCTTGGCTGCCAGTACAGAGACCCAGTACTTC. Residues: CASSLAASTETQYF.

The chain recombines TRBV30 with TRBJ1-2, with no clear D. Germline values: CDR1 GTSNPN, CDR2 SVGIG (reference sequence). The CDR3 is 15 residues long. Between the trimmed V and J ends, which lost 0 bases and 8 bases, there was a span of 19 bases. The chain's CDR3 is CAWSVQYEGLRGYTF. The DNA of the CDR3 is TGTGCCTGGAGTGTACAATACGAGGGCCTTAGAGGCTACACCTTC.

V gene TRBV28 combines with J gene TRBJ1-3; tentatively, D is TRBD1 (6 bases). Trimming removed 5 bases at V and 4 bases at J, with 24 bases between. The CDR3 covers 18 residues. The germline gives CDR1 MDHEN, CDR2 SYDVKM. CDR3: CASSGGADSFFSGNTIYF. Written as DNA, the CDR3 is TGTGCCAGCAGTGGGGGGGCCGATAGCTTTTTCTCCGGAAACACCATATATTTT.

This chain connects TRBV30 to TRBJ2-7, with TRBD1 matching 8 bases. The germline gives CDR1 GTSNPN, CDR2 SVGIG (reference sequence). The CDR3 spans 16 residues. V trimming: 0 bases; J trimming: 2 bases; junction bases outside the gene matches: 9. This CDR3 reads CAWSVRVTGAPYEQYF. CDR3 DNA sequence: TGTGCCTGGAGTGTACGGGTGACAGGGGCCCCCTACGAGCAGTACTTC.

This clone was observed once. The gene calls are TRBV24-1 and TRBJ1-5; TRBD1 matches 10 bases. Per germline, CDR1 KGHDR and CDR2 SFDVKD. The V gene end was trimmed by 1 base and the J gene end by 0 bases; junction bases not matched to a gene: 11. CDR3 length: 20 residues. CDR3: CATSDLGRDRGLNSNQPQHF. The CDR3 DNA sequence: TGTGCCACCAGTGATTTAGGCCGGGACAGGGGTCTCAATAGCAATCAGCCCCAGCATTTT.

This sequence joins TRBV6-2 or TRBV6-3 and TRBJ1-1; D uncertain. The CDR3 has 13 residues. Germline V gene data show CDR1 as MNHEY and CDR2 as SVGEGT. Deletions cut 5 bases from V and 5 bases from J, with 12 bases between. The DNA of the CDR3 is TGTGCCAGCAGTGATCCTTTCAGGACTGAAGCTTTCTTT. It encodes CASSDPFRTEAFF.

J is TRBJ2-2 and V is TRBV5-1, with 13 bases fitting TRBD2. Germline V gene data show CDR1 as SGHRS and CDR2 as YFSETQ. V shed 3 bases, J shed 2 bases, and the junction held 1 base outside the gene matches. The CDR3 runs to 16 residues. The CDR3 loop is CASSWTSGGNTGELFF. The CDR3 DNA follows: TGCGCCAGCAGCTGGACTAGCGGGGGAAACACCGGGGAGCTGTTTTTT.

This clone has more than one count but fewer than ten. The chain couples TRBV5-1 to TRBJ2-1; 7 bases match TRBD1. Germline-derived CDR1 and CDR2 are SGHRS and YFSETQ. V shed 2 bases, J shed 7 bases, and the junction held 6 bases outside the gene matches. This CDR3 region has 14 residues. The CDR3 loop reads CASSLFTGENEQFF. DNA for the CDR3: TGCGCCAGCAGCTTATTTACAGGGGAAAATGAGCAGTTCTTC.

The chain has TRBV25-1 and TRBJ2-2, with D tentatively TRBD1 (6 bases). Trimming removed 7 bases from V and 0 bases from J, with 12 bases in between. CDR1 MGHDK and CDR2 SYGVNS come from the germline V gene. This CDR3 contains 15 residues. CDR3 in amino acids: CASIRDKSNTGELFF. The CDR3 DNA follows: TGTGCCAGCATCCGGGACAAGTCGAACACCGGGGAGCTGTTTTTT.

The genes are TRBV3-1 (or the pseudogene TRBV3-2) and TRBJ1-1; TRBD1 aligns across 8 bases. Per the germline V gene, CDR1 is LGHDT and CDR2 is YNNKEL (reference sequence). Germline trimming cut 5 bases from V and 1 base from J; bases unmatched to any gene: 6. The CDR3 covers 15 residues. The CDR3 sequence is CASSIGQGWNTEAFF. The CDR3 nucleotides read TGTGCCAGCAGCATCGGACAGGGCTGGAACACTGAAGCTTTCTTT.

This chain connects TRBV18 to TRBJ1-6; D may be TRBD1 (5 bases). The V gene's germline CDR1 is KGHSH and CDR2 LQKENI. Trimming left V 8 bases short and J 0 bases short, with 14 bases between. CDR3 length equals 16 residues. In DNA, the CDR3 is TGTGCCAGCCAGCCGACAGCAGGCTCCTATAATTCACCCCTCCACTTT. As protein: CASQPTAGSYNSPLHF.

The chain recombines TRBV3-1 (or the pseudogene TRBV3-2) with TRBJ2-2; TRBD2 agrees at 9 bases. The germline V gene has CDR1 LGHDT and CDR2 YNNKEL (reference sequence). V lost 4 bases and J lost 6; bases outside the gene matches: 12. The CDR3 contains 17 residues. As DNA, the CDR3 is TGTGCCAGCAGCCCTCCCAATGCCGGGACTAGCCCCGGGGAGCTGTTTTTT. This translates into CASSPPNAGTSPGELFF.

This rearrangement joins TRBV19 to TRBJ2-1, with 10 bases that match TRBD1. Looked up from germline, CDR1 is LNHDA and CDR2 is SQIVND (reference sequence). This CDR3 region has 14 residues. V dropped 4 bases and J dropped 8; count of bases not matched to a gene: 5. The CDR3 region is CASSTPDRGHEQFF. CDR3 DNA sequence: TGTGCCAGTAGTACCCCCGACAGGGGGCATGAGCAGTTCTTC.

The genes are TRBV19 and TRBJ1-2; no firm D call. The germline V gene has CDR1 LNHDA and CDR2 SQIVND (reference sequence). Trimming shortened V by 1 base and J by 4 bases, and 10 bases separated the two germline ends. The CDR3 length is 14 residues. DNA of the CDR3: TGTGCCAGTAGTATAGGGGGAGACGCCTATGGCTACACCTTC. It specifies CASSIGGDAYGYTF.

This chain joins TRBV6-2 or TRBV6-3 and TRBJ2-4; D is ambiguous. The V and J ends lost 0 bases and 7 bases respectively, with 13 bases between them. Germline V lookup: CDR1 MNHEY, CDR2 SVGEGT. CDR3 length: 15 residues. The CDR3 DNA reads TGTGCCAGCAGTTACTCGATGGCAGGCCGGAACATTCAGTACTTC. Translation gives CASSYSMAGRNIQYF.